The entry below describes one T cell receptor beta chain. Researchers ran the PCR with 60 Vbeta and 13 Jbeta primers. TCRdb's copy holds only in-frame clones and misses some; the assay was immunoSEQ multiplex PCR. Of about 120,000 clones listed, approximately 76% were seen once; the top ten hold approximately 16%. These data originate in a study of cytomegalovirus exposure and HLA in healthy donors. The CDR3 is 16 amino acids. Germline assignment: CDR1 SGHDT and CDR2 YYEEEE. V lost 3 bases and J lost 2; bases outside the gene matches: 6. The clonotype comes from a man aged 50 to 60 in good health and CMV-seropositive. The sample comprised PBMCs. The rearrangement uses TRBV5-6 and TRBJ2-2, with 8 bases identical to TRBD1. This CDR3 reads CASSWGQVFNTGELFF. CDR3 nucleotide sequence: TGTGCCAGCAGCTGGGGACAGGTTTTTAACACCGGGGAGCTGTTTTTT.